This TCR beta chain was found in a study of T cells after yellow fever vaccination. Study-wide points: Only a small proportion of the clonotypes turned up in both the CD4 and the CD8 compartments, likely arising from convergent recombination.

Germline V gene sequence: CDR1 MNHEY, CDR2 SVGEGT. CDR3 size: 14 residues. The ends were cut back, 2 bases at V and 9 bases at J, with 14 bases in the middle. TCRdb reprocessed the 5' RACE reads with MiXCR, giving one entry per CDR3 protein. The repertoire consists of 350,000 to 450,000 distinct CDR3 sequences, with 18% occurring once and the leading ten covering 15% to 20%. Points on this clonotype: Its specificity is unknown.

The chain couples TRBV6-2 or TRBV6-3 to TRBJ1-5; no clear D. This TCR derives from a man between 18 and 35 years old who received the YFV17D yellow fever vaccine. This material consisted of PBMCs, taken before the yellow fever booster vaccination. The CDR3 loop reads CASSYPGAVRPQHF. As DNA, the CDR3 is TGTGCCAGCAGTTACCCGGGTGCCGTGCGGCCCCAGCATTTT.